This is a list of T cell receptor beta chains from one sample in a study of T cell responses to AZD1222 COVID-19 vaccine. This table comes from immunoSEQ multiplex PCR, and its TCRdb copy is limited to in-frame clones, with some not included. Among 83,000 or so clones, approximately 90% were seen once, and the ten largest hold roughly 5.1%. The sequenced sample was peripheral blood, obtained on day 0 of MenACWY control vaccination. These receptors originate from an adult in good health. The CDR3 runs from the conserved cysteine through the conserved F or W. Each record gives: V gene, J gene, clone size, D gene, CDR3 protein, CDR3 DNA. D genes are given only for firm matches. Only some rows state a clone size, as once, few, many or a class for expanded clones.

>TRBV5-4|TRBJ2-7|once|.
CASSYSGGGDEQYF
TGTGCCAGCAGCTATAGCGGAGGGGGCGACGAGCAGTACTTC
>TRBV2|TRBJ1-1|.|.
CASSRIGQTGTEAFF
TGTGCCAGCAGTCGCATCGGACAGACTGGAACTGAAGCTTTCTTT
>TRBV7-8|TRBJ1-4|once|.
CASSSGREKREKLFF
TGTGCCAGCAGCTCCGGGCGAGAGAAAAGGGAAAAACTGTTTTTT
>TRBV6-1|TRBJ1-3|.|.
CASSERGRGNTIYF
TGTGCCAGCAGTGAAAGGGGCCGCGGAAACACCATATATTTT
>TRBV19|TRBJ1-5|.|.
CASSMDNQPQHF
TGTGCCAGTAGTATGGACAATCAGCCCCAGCATTTT
>TRBV5-1|TRBJ1-4|.|.
CASRDSATNEKLFF
TGCGCCAGCCGTGACTCTGCAACTAATGAAAAACTGTTTTTT
>TRBV3-1/TRBV3-2|TRBJ1-4|.|.
CASSQQGTNEKLFF
TGTGCCAGCAGCCAACAGGGGACTAATGAAAAACTGTTTTTT
>TRBV7-3|TRBJ2-5|.|TRBD1
CASSIQGTANQETQYF
TGTGCCAGCAGCATTCAAGGGACAGCAAACCAAGAGACCCAGTACTTC
>TRBV7-2|TRBJ2-1|.|.
CASSLFGTKSEQFF
TGTGCCAGCAGCTTATTCGGGACAAAGAGTGAGCAGTTCTTC
>TRBV5-5|TRBJ1-1|.|.
CASKRQDDTEAFF
TGTGCCAGTAAACGACAGGACGACACTGAAGCTTTCTTT
>TRBV27|TRBJ1-6|.|.
CASKEGGSPLHF
TGTGCCAGTAAGGAGGGTGGTTCACCCCTCCACTTT
>TRBV7-9|TRBJ1-1|.|.
CASSLTGLGAFF
TGTGCCAGCAGCTTAACAGGCCTTGGAGCTTTCTTT
>TRBV18|TRBJ2-3|.|TRBD1
CASSQETGTLTDTQYF
TGTGCCAGCTCACAAGAGACAGGGACGTTAACAGATACGCAGTATTTT
>TRBV6-2/TRBV6-3|TRBJ2-7|.|.
CASSPMSFSYEQYF
TGTGCCAGCAGCCCCATGAGTTTCTCCTACGAGCAGTACTTC
>TRBV7-3|TRBJ2-5|once|.
CASSPGDQRETQYF
TGTGCCAGCAGCCCGGGGGACCAACGGGAGACCCAGTACTTC
>TRBV4-2|TRBJ1-1|.|.
CASSQVTGGTEAFF
TGTGCCAGCAGCCAAGTGACGGGAGGCACTGAAGCTTTCTTT
>TRBV10-1|TRBJ1-2|.|.
CASSDIGTPMGGYTF
TGCGCCAGCAGTGATATCGGGACGCCTATGGGTGGCTACACCTTC
>TRBV28|TRBJ1-2|.|.
CASSSRMGGGGYTF
TGTGCCAGCAGTTCCCGCATGGGGGGGGGCGGCTACACCTTC
>TRBV15|TRBJ1-1|.|TRBD1
CATSRDSEQGVYTEAFF
TGTGCCACCAGCAGAGACTCTGAACAGGGGGTTTATACTGAAGCTTTCTTT
>TRBV7-2|TRBJ1-6|.|.
CASSFPAGNNSPLHF
TGTGCCAGCAGCTTCCCAGCGGGGAATAATTCACCCCTCCACTTT
>TRBV18|TRBJ2-7|.|.
CASSPGPRGEQYF
TGTGCCAGCTCACCAGGTCCGAGGGGCGAGCAGTACTTC
>TRBV28|TRBJ1-2|.|.
CASSLYRDTERYGYTF
TGTGCCAGCAGTTTATATCGGGACACCGAACGCTATGGCTACACCTTC
>TRBV28|TRBJ1-2|.|.
CASSLMARANYGYTF
TGTGCCAGCAGTTTAATGGCCCGAGCTAACTATGGCTACACCTTC
>TRBV7-2|TRBJ2-3|.|TRBD1
CASSLVYPTGGEDTQYF
TGTGCCAGCAGCTTAGTTTATCCGACAGGGGGCGAAGATACGCAGTATTTT
>TRBV28|TRBJ1-2|few|.
CASRRGYGYTF
TGTGCCAGCAGACGGGGCTATGGCTACACCTTC
>TRBV24-1|TRBJ2-5|.|TRBD2
CATSDLGLAGQETQYF
TGTGCCACCAGTGATTTGGGACTAGCGGGCCAAGAGACCCAGTACTTC
>TRBV6-5|TRBJ2-3|.|TRBD2
CASQIAGGPIDTQYF
TGTGCCAGCCAAATAGCGGGAGGGCCCATAGATACGCAGTATTTT
>TRBV7-9|TRBJ2-3|.|TRBD1
CASSLAPYRGQEDTQYF
TGTGCCAGCAGCTTAGCTCCTTACAGGGGGCAGGAAGATACGCAGTATTTT
>TRBV6-2/TRBV6-3|TRBJ2-3|.|.
CASSFRDTRQYF
TGTGCCAGCAGTTTCCGGGACACACGGCAGTATTTT
>TRBV27|TRBJ2-7|.|.
CASTSWGSAVEQYF
TGTGCCAGCACCTCGTGGGGGAGCGCCGTCGAGCAGTACTTC
>TRBV18|TRBJ1-1|once|.
CASSPPRGRLYTEAFF
TGTGCCAGCTCACCACCACGGGGTAGATTATACACTGAAGCTTTCTTT
>TRBV28|TRBJ2-7|.|TRBD1
CASSRPGTAYEQYF
TGTGCCAGCAGTCGTCCCGGGACAGCCTACGAGCAGTACTTC
>TRBV24-1|TRBJ2-7|.|TRBD1
CATSDVPRTGESYEQYF
TGTGCCACCAGTGATGTCCCCAGGACAGGGGAATCCTACGAGCAGTACTTC
>TRBV7-3|TRBJ2-7|.|.
CASSLSGLGGYEQYF
TGTGCCAGCAGCTTATCGGGTCTGGGTGGCTACGAGCAGTACTTC
>TRBV9|TRBJ2-7|.|.
CASSVFSGPEGYEQYF
TGTGCCAGCAGCGTATTTTCCGGGCCGGAGGGCTACGAGCAGTACTTC
>TRBV7-6|TRBJ1-4|.|TRBD1
CASSPRTGVGEKLFF
TGTGCCAGCAGCCCCAGGACAGGGGTGGGTGAAAAACTGTTTTTT
>TRBV4-3|TRBJ2-7|.|.
CASSQGPLSGSSYEQYF
TGCGCCAGCAGCCAAGGGCCGCTCAGCGGTTCCTCCTACGAGCAGTACTTC
>TRBV9|TRBJ1-6|.|.
CASSVGQNSPLHF
TGTGCCAGCAGCGTAGGACAGAATTCACCCCTCCACTTT
>TRBV9|TRBJ2-2|.|TRBD2
CASSVGTSGRRLTGELFF
TGTGCCAGCAGCGTAGGGACTAGCGGGAGGCGGCTCACCGGGGAGCTGTTTTTT
>TRBV2|TRBJ1-2|once|.
CASSAVGLPLTGYTF
TGTGCCAGCAGTGCAGTGGGACTGCCTTTAACCGGCTACACCTTC
>TRBV19|TRBJ1-2|once|TRBD1
CASSPDRGLGGYTF
TGTGCCAGTAGTCCCGACAGGGGGCTGGGCGGCTACACCTTC
>TRBV11-2|TRBJ1-2|.|.
CASSLGGEVRGYTF
TGTGCCAGCAGCCTAGGCGGGGAGGTCCGTGGCTACACCTTC
>TRBV2|TRBJ2-7|.|.
CASQLEVSYEQYF
TGTGCCAGCCAGTTGGAGGTTTCCTACGAGCAGTACTTC
>TRBV11-2|TRBJ1-1|.|.
CASSNSGATEAFF
TGTGCCAGCAGCAACTCAGGGGCGACTGAAGCTTTCTTT
>TRBV6-2/TRBV6-3|TRBJ2-3|.|.
CASSPVLAKSADTQYF
TGTGCCAGCAGCCCTGTTCTTGCGAAGTCCGCAGATACGCAGTATTTT
>TRBV9|TRBJ2-5|.|.
CASSPRGEGQETQYF
TGTGCCAGCAGCCCCCGCGGTGAGGGGCAAGAGACCCAGTACTTC